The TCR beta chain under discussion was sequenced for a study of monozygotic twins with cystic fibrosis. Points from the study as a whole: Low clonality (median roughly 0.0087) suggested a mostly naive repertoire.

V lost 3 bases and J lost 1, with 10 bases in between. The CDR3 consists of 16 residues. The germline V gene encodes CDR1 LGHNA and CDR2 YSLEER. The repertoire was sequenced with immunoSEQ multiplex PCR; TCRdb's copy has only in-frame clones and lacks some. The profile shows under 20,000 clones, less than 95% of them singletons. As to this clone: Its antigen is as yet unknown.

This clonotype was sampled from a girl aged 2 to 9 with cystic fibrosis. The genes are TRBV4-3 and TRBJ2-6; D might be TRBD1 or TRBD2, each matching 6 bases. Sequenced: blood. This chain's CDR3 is CASSQEGVSGANVLTF. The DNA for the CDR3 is TGCGCCAGCAGCCAGGAGGGGGTTTCTGGGGCCAACGTCCTGACTTTC.